This T cell receptor (beta chain) was identified in a study of early T cells in non-severe SARS-CoV-2 infection. TCRdb redid the calling of the 5' RACE reads with MiXCR, one entry per CDR3 protein. Found here are about 33,000 distinct CDR3 sequences, 5% of them singletons; the top ten hold roughly 15%. The sample holds many counts of this clonotype. The sample consisted of whole blood. The clonotype originates from an adult who was a healthcare worker with PCR-confirmed SARS-CoV-2 infection or an uninfected control (not recorded which).

CDR3: CASSPSPVGGTYEQYF. The CDR3 DNA reads TGTGCCAGCAGCCCGTCCCCCGTGGGGGGGACCTACGAGCAGTACTTC. The gene calls are TRBV7-8 and TRBJ2-7; 7 positions agree with TRBD2. CDR1 is SGHVS and CDR2 is FQNEAQ in the germline V gene. This CDR3 is 16 amino acids long. The J segment lost 2 bases and the V segment lost 5 bases, leaving 12 bases of the junction unmatched. The full variable domain, its missing parts supplied by reference TRBV7-8 and TRBJ2-7, is GAGVSQSPRYKVAKRGQDVALRCDPISGHVSLFWYQQALGQGPEFLTYFQNEAQLDKSGLPSDRFFAERPEGSVSTLKIQRTQQEDSAVYLCASSPSPVGGTYEQYFGPGTRLTVT.